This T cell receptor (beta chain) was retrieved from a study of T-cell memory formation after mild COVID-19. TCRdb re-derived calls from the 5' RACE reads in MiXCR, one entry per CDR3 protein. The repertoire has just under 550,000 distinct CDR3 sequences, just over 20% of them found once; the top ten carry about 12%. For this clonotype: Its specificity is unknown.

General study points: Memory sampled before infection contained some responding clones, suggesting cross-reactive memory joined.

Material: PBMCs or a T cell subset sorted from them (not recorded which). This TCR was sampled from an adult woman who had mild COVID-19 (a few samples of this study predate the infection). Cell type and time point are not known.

The CDR3 region has the DNA TGCGCCAGCAGCCAAGGAGGACAGGAACCCTACGAGCAGTACTTC. The encoded protein is CASSQGGQEPYEQYF. The V gene is TRBV4-1, the J gene TRBJ2-7; 7 nucleotides align to TRBD1. V trimming: 1 base; J trimming: 2 bases; junction bases outside the gene matches: 5. This CDR3 has 15 residues. Germline loops: CDR1 MGHRA, CDR2 YSYEKL.